Below, one T cell receptor beta chain is given with its context. Its antigen is still unknown. Base qualities are not at hand, and no much larger clone is one base apart. The sample originates from a study of brain T cells in children with intractable seizures (TCRdb year 2021). As for the study more broadly: As a first screen for immune gene transcripts, resected brain tissue from roughly 57 pediatric epilepsy surgery cases was run on a NanoString immunology panel. Among the roughly twelve selected surgery cases, eight also had pre-surgery blood sequenced, leaving four with brain tissue only.

The immunoSEQ assay was applied to genomic DNA to generate the TCR beta chain sequences. Turning to the authors' computational methods: Any CDR3 sequence that did not begin with the conserved framework cysteine at position 104 was removed by hand. Clonality was calculated as one minus the normalized Shannon's Diversity Index, with values ranging from 0 (maximal diversity) to 1 (oligoclonal). Differences in the frequency of the same CDR3 between samples, such as brain versus blood, were assessed with chi-squared comparison-of-proportions tests. Public clonotypes were found by searching immuneACCESS, and the VDJdb browser was used to assess similarity to known antiviral clonotypes. TCRdb took this table from immuneACCESS and kept in-frame rearrangements with V and J called. Such tables lack part of the clones; where checked against another copy, unresolved V genes explain under half of the gap, and the rest is unexplained. V, J and clone size reflect that table, while D and trimming were determined from the DNA. The sample table shows 80,000 or so clones, and around 91% are seen once. Approximately 25% of the sample comes from the top ten.

Overall results and qualifications from the work: Viral specificity was inferred solely from CDR3 sequence similarity, and the HCMV serostatus of the patients was not known. Sequencing depth differed between pre- and post-surgery blood, so clones missing from the pre-surgery sample may reflect undersampling.

Reading the label with the study, this specimen's time point is: resected brain tissue, or blood drawn just prior to surgery. Surgery cases with the highest brain T cell transcript signatures were selected for TCR beta chain sequencing of brain tissue and, where available, blood. Prior to surgery, the patients had been treated with at least one anti-epileptic drug. The TCR-sequenced patients were children whose drug-resistant epilepsy was caused by tuberous sclerosis complex, focal cortical dysplasia, Rasmussen encephalitis or hemimegalencephaly. The blood samples were collected right before the epilepsy surgery. Bulk genomic DNA was extracted from unsorted brain tissue and whole blood with the Monarch genomic DNA purification kit. From a lookup of the germline V gene, CDR1 and CDR2 are SGHDT and YYEEEE. The V end loses 6 bases and the J end loses 0 bases, and a stretch of 15 bases separates them. Taken from cysteine to phenylalanine, the CDR3 has 16 residues. The entry retains the CDR3 DNA only, 48 bases that are in frame from base 1.

Rearrangement joined TRBV5-6 to TRBJ2-2; the D gene is not confidently resolved. Sequenced material: peripheral blood, taken at surgery. The sequence came from a girl aged 2 to 9 with Rasmussen encephalitis and intractable seizures. The bases are TGTGCCAGCACCTATATGACACTCGCGAACACCGGGGAGCTGTTTTTT. The resulting protein is CASTYMTLANTGELFF.